The present entry profiles one T cell receptor beta chain with its context. The target of this receptor is not known. Base quality data are lacking; no much larger clone is found one base away. The library relied on the immunoSEQ multiplex PCR assay. Adaptive Biotechnologies (Seattle, WA) carried out the genomic DNA extraction, TRB sequencing and normalization. Regarding the original processing steps: To compute clonality, the Shannon entropy of productive TRB sequences was normalized by log2 of unique productive sequences and then subtracted from one. To identify KLL-specific clonotypes in tumors, TCRbeta CDR3 amino acid sequences were matched against the sequences from the tetramer-sorted sample of each patient. The table was pulled from immuneACCESS by TCRdb, which kept in-frame rearrangements only. Such tables lose some clones; where checked, under half of the loss comes from unresolved V genes, and the rest has no known cause. V, J and clone size were drawn from that table, and D and trimming were deduced from the DNA. Recorded for this sample are more than 20,000 clones; about 90% of them occurred a single time. The ten largest clonotypes hold around 2.8% of the sample.

The entry originates in a study of tumor-infiltrating T cells and Merkel cell polyomavirus (dated by TCRdb to the late 2010s). Regarding the study in general: CD8+ T cells specific for the Merkel cell polyomavirus KLL epitope were examined in Merkel cell carcinoma patients. Across the study, one tumor sample was obtained as a frozen nodal tumor digest and one as a flash-frozen core biopsy of a metastasis. Most whole-tumor samples were obtained as 25-micron curls cut from formalin-fixed, paraffin-embedded tissue blocks. Patients presented at varying disease stages and were followed for a median of around 2.9 years, with a range of 1. Patients received varied, non-standardized therapies including chemotherapy, radiation and immunotherapies. TRB sequencing covered KLL-tetramer-sorted cells from blood or tumor-infiltrating lymphocytes in approximately 15 samples, plus 12 matched whole-tumor samples. Broad study findings and their caveats: Because the study covered only a single viral epitope, T cells targeting other Merkel cell polyomavirus epitopes were not captured. KLL-specific TRB repertoires were diverse and mostly private, with just one public clonotype, shared by two patients, among nearly 400 unique sequences. A higher intratumoral fraction of KLL-specific T cells (about 1.9-18% versus roughly 0-0.15%) was associated with significantly improved MCC-specific survival. A greater number of unique KLL-specific clonotypes in tumors (about 5-120 vs 0-3) was associated with a significant advantage in MCC-specific survival (P = 0.0051). The small sample size of the study (n = 12 patients) is a limitation.

The CDR3 runs 12 amino acids, cysteine and phenylalanine included. Only the CDR3 region is kept as DNA, spanning 36 bases read in frame from base 1. Deletion took 2 bases off V and 7 bases off J, with a span of 8 bases between the germline ends. For CDR1 and CDR2, the germline V gene lists MDHEN and SYDVKM. Robust positive staining for Merkel cell polyomavirus Large T antigen was observed by immunohistochemistry in the tumors of all patients. About a dozen Merkel cell carcinoma patients were included, each with robust KLL-tetramer+ populations (above 0.04% of CD8+ T cells) in blood and/or cultured TIL. All patients were identified as Caucasian, and a median age of approximately 69 years (range roughly 45 to 80 years) was recorded. For patients with unknown primaries who presented with nodal disease, or in cases where primary tissue was insufficient, lymph node tumors were analyzed.

The sequencing input was lymph node tissue. This chain joins TRBV28 to TRBJ1-2; possibly the D gene is TRBD1, per 5 matching bases. The origin of this receptor is a man aged 45-65 years with Merkel cell carcinoma. The CDR3 reads CASSLGQGGYTF. The DNA reads as follows: TGTGCCAGCAGTTTAGGGCAGGGTGGCTACACCTTC.